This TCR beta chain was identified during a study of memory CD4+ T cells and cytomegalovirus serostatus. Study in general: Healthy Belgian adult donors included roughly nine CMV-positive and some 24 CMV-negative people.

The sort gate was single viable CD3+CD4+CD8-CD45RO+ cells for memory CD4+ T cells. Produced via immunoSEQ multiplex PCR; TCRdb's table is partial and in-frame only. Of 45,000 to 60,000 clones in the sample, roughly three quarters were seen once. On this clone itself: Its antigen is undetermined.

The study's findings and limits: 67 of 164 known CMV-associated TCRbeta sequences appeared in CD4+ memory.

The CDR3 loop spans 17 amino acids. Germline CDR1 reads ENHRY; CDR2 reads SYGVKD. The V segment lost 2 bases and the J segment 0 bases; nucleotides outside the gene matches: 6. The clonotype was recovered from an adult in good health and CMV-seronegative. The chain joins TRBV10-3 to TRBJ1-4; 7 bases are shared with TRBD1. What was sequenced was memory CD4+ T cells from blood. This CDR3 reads CAISELGTGATNEKLFF. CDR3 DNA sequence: TGTGCCATCAGTGAGCTGGGAACAGGGGCAACTAATGAAAAACTGTTTTTT.